The clone carrying this T cell receptor (beta chain) was recorded a few times. Its specificity is not known. TCRdb reprocessed the 5' RACE reads with MiXCR, giving one entry per CDR3 protein. Altogether 200,000 to 250,000 distinct CDR3 sequences are present, under 10% being singletons, with the ten largest covering roughly 2%. This entry belongs to a study of identical twins. Whole-study findings and limits: Whereas memory repertoires showed no such difference, abundant cord blood beta clonotypes carried fewer insertions. Twins' excess sharing was less marked for out-of-frame beta sequences.

The CDR3 runs to 12 residues. The V gene's germline CDR1 is SNHLY and CDR2 FYNNEI. Between the trimmed V and J ends, which lost 1 base and 15 bases, there was a span of 13 bases. The same data also went into a second study, on yellow fever vaccine responses in identical twins. That publication notes: Reportedly, the response of twins' T cells to the vaccine seemed partly convergent, partly personalized.

Sequencing was performed on memory (CD45RO+) T cells sorted from blood. The chain joins TRBV2 to TRBJ2-1; D is possibly TRBD2 (7 bases). The source of this sequence is a young woman in good health. The CDR3 region is CASSEGGGRRFF. The CDR3 DNA follows: TGTGCCAGCAGTGAAGGGGGGGGCCGGAGGTTCTTC.